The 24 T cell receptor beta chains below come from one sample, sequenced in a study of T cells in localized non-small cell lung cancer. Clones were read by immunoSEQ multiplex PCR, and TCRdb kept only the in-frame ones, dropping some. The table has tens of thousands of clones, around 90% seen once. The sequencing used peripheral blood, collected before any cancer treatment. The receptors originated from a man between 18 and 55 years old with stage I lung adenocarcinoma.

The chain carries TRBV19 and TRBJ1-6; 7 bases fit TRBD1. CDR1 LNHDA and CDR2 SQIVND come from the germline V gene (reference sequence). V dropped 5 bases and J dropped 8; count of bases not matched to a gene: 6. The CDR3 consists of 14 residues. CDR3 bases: TGTGCCAGTAGTGTCATCACAGGGGATTCACCCCTCCACTTT. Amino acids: CASSVITGDSPLHF.

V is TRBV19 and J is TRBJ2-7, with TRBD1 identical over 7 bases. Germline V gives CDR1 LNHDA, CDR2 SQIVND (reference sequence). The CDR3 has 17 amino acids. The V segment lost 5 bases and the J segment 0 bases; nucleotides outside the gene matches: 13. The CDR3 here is CASSPVTGARSSYEQYF. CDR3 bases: TGTGCCAGTAGTCCCGTTACAGGGGCCCGGAGCTCCTACGAGCAGTACTTC.

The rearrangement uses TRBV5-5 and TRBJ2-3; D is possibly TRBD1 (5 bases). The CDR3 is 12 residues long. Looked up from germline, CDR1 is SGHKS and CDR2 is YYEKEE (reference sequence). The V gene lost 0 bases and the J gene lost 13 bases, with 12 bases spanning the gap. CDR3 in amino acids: CASSLEGKGKYF. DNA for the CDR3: TGTGCCAGCAGCTTGGAGGGCAAGGGGAAGTATTTT.

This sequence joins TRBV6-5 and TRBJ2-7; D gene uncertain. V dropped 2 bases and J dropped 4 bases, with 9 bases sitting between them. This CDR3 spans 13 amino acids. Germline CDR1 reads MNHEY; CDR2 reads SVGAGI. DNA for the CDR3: TGTGCCAGCAGTTACGGGCAGAGGTACGAGCAGTACTTC. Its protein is CASSYGQRYEQYF.

The CDR3 is CATSRDGGGNSNQPQHF. The CDR3 DNA sequence: TGTGCCACCAGCAGAGATGGTGGCGGAAATAGCAATCAGCCCCAGCATTTT. V is TRBV15 and J is TRBJ1-5; D gene uncertain. This CDR3 contains 17 residues. Germline CDR1 and CDR2: LNHNV and YYDKDF (reference sequence). The V and J ends lost 0 bases and 0 bases respectively, with 12 bases between them. The variable domain in full, completed from reference TRBV15 and TRBJ1-5, reads DAMVIQNPRYQVTQFGKPVTLSCSQTLNHNVMYWYQQKSSQAPKLLFHYYDKDFNNEADTPDNFQSRRPNTSFCFLDIRSPGLGDTAMYLCATSRDGGGNSNQPQHFGDGTRLSIL.

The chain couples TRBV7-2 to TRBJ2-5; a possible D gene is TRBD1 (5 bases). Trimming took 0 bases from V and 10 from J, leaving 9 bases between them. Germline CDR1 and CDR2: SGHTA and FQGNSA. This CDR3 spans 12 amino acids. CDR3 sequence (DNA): TGTGCCAGCAGCTTAGCGCTCAGGGACCAGTACTTC. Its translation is CASSLALRDQYF.

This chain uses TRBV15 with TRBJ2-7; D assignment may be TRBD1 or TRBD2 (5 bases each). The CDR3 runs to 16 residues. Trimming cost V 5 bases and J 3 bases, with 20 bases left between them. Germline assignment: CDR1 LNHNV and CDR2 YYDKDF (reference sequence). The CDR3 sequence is CATSEGSNKLNYEQYF. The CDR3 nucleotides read TGTGCCACCAGCGAGGGGTCCAACAAACTCAACTACGAGCAGTACTTC. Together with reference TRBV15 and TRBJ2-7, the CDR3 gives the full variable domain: DAMVIQNPRYQVTQFGKPVTLSCSQTLNHNVMYWYQQKSSQAPKLLFHYYDKDFNNEADTPDNFQSRRPNTSFCFLDIRSPGLGDTAMYLCATSEGSNKLNYEQYFGPGTRLTVT.

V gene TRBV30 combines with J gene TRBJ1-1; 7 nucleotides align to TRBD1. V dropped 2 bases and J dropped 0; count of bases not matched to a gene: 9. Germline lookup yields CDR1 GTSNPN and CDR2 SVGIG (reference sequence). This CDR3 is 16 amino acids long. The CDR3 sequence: CAWSRGDSDMNTEAFF. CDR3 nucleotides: TGTGCCTGGAGTCGAGGGGACAGTGACATGAACACTGAAGCTTTCTTT.

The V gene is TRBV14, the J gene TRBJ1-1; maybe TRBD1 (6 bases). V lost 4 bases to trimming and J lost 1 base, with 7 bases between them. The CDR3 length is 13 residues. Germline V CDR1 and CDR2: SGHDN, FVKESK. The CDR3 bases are TGTGCCAGCAGCCGGACAGCGAACACTGAAGCTTTCTTT. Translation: CASSRTANTEAFF.

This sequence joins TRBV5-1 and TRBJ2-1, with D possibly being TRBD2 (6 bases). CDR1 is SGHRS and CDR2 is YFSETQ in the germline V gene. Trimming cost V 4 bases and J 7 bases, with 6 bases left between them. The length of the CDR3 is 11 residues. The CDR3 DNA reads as TGCGCCAGCAGCAGCGGGAATGAGCAGTTCTTC. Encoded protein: CASSSGNEQFF.

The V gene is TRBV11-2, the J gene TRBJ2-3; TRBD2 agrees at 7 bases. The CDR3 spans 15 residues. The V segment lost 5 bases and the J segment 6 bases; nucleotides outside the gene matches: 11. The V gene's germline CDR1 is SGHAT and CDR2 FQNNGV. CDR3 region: CASSLTGTITDTQYF. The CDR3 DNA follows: TGTGCCAGCAGCCTAACCGGGACTATAACGGATACGCAGTATTTT.

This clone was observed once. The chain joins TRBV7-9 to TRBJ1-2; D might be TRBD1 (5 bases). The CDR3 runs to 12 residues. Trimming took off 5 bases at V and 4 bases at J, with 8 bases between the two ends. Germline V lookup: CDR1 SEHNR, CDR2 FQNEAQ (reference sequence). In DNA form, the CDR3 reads TGTGCCAGCAGCAGAGACAGCTATGGCTACACCTTC. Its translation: CASSRDSYGYTF.

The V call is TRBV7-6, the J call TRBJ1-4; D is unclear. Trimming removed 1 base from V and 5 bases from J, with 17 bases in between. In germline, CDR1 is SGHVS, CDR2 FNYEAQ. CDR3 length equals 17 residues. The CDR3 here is CASSLEAGPQVNEKLFF. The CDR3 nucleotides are TGTGCCAGCAGCTTAGAAGCAGGACCCCAAGTGAATGAAAAACTGTTTTTT.

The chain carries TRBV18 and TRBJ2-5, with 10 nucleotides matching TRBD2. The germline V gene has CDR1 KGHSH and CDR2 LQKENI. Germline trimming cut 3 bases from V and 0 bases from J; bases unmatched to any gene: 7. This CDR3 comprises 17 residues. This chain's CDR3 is CASSPEILAGHQETQYF. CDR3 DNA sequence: TGTGCCAGCTCACCCGAAATACTAGCGGGGCACCAAGAGACCCAGTACTTC.

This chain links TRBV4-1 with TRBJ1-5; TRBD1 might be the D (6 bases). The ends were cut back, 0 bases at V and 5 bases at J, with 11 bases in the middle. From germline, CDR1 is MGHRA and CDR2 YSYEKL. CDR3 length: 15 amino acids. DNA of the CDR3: TGCGCCAGCAGCCAAGATCAGGGGACCCATCAGCCCCAGCATTTT. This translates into CASSQDQGTHQPQHF.

The CDR3: CASSHGILGTEAFF. CDR3 nucleotide sequence: TGCGCCAGCAGCCACGGGATCCTAGGGACTGAAGCTTTCTTT. V is TRBV5-1 and J is TRBJ1-1; D unresolved. Trimming shortened V by 4 bases and J by 5 bases, and 15 bases separated the two germline ends. Germline CDR1 reads SGHRS; CDR2 reads YFSETQ. The CDR3 loop spans 14 amino acids.

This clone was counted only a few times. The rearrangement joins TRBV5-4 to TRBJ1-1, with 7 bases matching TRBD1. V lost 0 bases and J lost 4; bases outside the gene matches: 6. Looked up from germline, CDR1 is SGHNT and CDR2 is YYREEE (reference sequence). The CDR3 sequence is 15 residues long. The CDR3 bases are TGTGCCAGCAGCTTGGGGGCGCGGACAGGCACTGAAGCTTTCTTT. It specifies CASSLGARTGTEAFF.

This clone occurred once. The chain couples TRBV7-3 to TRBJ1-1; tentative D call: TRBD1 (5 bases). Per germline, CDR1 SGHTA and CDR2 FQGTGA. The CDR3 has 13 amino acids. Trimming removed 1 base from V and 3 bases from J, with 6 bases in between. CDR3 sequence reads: CASSLMGDTEAFF. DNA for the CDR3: TGTGCCAGCAGCTTAATGGGGGACACTGAAGCTTTCTTT.

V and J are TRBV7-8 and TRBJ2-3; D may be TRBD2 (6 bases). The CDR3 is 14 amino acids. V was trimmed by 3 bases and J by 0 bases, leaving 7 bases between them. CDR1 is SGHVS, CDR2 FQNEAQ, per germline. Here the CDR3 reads CASSLGLSTDTQYF. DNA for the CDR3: TGTGCCAGCAGCTTGGGACTTAGCACAGATACGCAGTATTTT.

CDR3 loop: CASSLDPQPRNEQFF. The DNA of the CDR3 is TGTGCCAGCAGCTTAGATCCCCAACCGCGCAATGAGCAGTTCTTC. The chain has TRBV11-3 and TRBJ2-1; D gene uncertain. Germline V gene sequence: CDR1 SGHNT, CDR2 YENEEA. The CDR3 loop spans 15 amino acids. The V gene lost 0 bases and the J gene lost 6 bases, with 12 bases spanning the gap.

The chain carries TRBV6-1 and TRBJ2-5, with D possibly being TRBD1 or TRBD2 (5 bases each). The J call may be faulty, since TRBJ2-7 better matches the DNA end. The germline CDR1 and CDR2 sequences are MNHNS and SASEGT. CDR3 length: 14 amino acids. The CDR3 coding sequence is TGTGCCAGCAGTTGGGGGTCCGGGATTAGCGAGCAGTACTTC. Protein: CASSWGSGISEQYF.

CDR3 in DNA: TGTGCCACCTCCCTGACAGGGGGCTCGGAGACCCAGTACTTC. Its translation is CATSLTGGSETQYF. V is TRBV6-1 and J is TRBJ2-5, with 10 bases that match TRBD1. Per germline, CDR1 MNHNS and CDR2 SASEGT. The CDR3 covers 14 residues. Losses at the gene ends were 10 bases for V and 5 bases for J; bases not matched to a gene: 10.

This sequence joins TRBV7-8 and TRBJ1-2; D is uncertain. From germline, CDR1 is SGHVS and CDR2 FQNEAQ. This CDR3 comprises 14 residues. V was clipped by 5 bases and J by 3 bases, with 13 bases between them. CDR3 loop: CASSVVGLDYGYTF. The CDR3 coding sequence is TGTGCCAGCAGCGTCGTGGGTTTGGACTATGGCTACACCTTC.

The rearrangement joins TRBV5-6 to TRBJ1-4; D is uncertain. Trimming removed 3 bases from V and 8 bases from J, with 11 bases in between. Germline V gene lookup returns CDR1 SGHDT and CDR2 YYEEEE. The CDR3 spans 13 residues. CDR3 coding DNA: TGTGCCAGCAGCTCCGTGGGTCGCGAAAAACTGTTTTTT. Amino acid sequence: CASSSVGREKLFF.